This TCR beta chain comes out of a study of regulatory T cells in long-lasting Graves disease. Findings and limits, study-wide: The TCR repertoire of persistent Graves' patients was less diverse than that of newly diagnosed ones.

Building of the TCR beta libraries involved iRepertoire HTBI primers and Arm-PCR of CDR3 regions. TCRdb re-derived calls from the multiplex PCR reads in MiXCR, one entry per CDR3 protein. The sample yields a few hundred thousand distinct CDR3 sequences, 20% to 30% seen once. The CDR3 is 16 amino acids. Germline values: CDR1 SNHLY, CDR2 FYNNEI. V was shortened by 0 bases and J by 0 bases, with 12 bases between the two germline ends. Noted time point: persistent/refractory GD, antithyroid drugs over 5 years with positive TRAb. PBMC-extracted RNA yielded the TCR library. For this clonotype: What it binds is unknown.

The specimen was peripheral blood mononuclear cells (PBMCs), collected when the disease was refractory, from a patient treated with antithyroid drugs. The chain uses TRBV2 and TRBJ2-7; D gene unclear. The clonotype originates from a female donor with Graves disease. The CDR3 here is CASSEALVLVSYEQYF. CDR3 in DNA: TGTGCCAGCAGTGAAGCGCTTGTTTTGGTCTCCTACGAGCAGTACTTC.